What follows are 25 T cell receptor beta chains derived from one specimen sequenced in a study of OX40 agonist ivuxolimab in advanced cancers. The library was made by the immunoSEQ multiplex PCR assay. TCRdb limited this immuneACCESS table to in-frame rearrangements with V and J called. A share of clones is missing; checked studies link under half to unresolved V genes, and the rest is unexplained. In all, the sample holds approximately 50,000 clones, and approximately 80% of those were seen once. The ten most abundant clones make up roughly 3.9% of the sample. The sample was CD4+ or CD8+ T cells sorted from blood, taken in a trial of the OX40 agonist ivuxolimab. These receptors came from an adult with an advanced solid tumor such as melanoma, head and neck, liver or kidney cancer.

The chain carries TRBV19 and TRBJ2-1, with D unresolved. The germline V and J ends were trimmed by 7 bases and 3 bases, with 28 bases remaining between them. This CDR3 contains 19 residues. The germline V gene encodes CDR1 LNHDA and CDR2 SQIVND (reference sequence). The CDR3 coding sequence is TGTGCCAGTACCCCAGGAAGGGCTCGAGGACCCGGGCACTACAATGAGCAGTTCTTC. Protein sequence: CASTPGRARGPGHYNEQFF.

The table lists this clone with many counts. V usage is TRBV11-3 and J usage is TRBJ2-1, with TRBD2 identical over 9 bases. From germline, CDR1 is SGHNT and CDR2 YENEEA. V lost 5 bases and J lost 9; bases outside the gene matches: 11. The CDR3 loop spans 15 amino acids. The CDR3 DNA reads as TGTGCCAGCAGCCCAACCTCCGGGACTAGCAGTGAGCAGTTCTTC. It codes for CASSPTSGTSSEQFF.

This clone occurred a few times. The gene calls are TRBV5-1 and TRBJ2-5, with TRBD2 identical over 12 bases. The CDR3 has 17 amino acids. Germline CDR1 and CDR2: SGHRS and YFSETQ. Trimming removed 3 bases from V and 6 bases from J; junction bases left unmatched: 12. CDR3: CASSSYGLAGKSKTQYF. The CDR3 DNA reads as TGCGCCAGCAGCTCATACGGACTAGCGGGAAAGAGCAAGACCCAGTACTTC.

The CDR3 DNA reads TGTGCCAGCCGATCATACACAGGGGGAAGGAACACTGAAGCTTTCTTT. Its protein is CASRSYTGGRNTEAFF. The rearrangement links TRBV5-8 to TRBJ1-1; 8 bases agree with TRBD1. The germline CDR1 and CDR2 sequences are SGHTS and YDEGEE. This CDR3 has 16 amino acids. Trimming cost V 7 bases and J 1 base; bases outside gene matches: 12.

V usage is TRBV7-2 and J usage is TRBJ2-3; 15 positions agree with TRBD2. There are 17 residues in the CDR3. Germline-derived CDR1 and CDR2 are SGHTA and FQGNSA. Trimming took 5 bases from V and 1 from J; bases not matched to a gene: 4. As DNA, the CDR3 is TGTGCCAGCAGCCCCCGGACTAGCGGGGGGGGCACAGATACGCAGTATTTT. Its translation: CASSPRTSGGGTDTQYF.

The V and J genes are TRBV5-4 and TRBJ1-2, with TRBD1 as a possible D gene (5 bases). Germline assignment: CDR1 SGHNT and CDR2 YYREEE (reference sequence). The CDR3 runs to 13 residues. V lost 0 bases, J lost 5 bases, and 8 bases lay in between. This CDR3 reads CASSLGTFYGYTF. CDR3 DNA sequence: TGTGCCAGCAGCTTGGGGACATTTTATGGCTACACCTTC.

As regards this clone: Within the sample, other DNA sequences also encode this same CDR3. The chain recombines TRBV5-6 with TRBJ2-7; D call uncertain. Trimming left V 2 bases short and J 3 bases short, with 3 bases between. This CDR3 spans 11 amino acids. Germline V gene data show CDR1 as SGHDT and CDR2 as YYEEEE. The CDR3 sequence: CASSFRYEQYF. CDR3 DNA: TGTGCCAGCAGCTTCCGCTACGAGCAGTACTTC.

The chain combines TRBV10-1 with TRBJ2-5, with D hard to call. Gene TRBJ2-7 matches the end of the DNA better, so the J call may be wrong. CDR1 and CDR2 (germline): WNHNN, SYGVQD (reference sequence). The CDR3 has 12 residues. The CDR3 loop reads CASSESSGEQYF. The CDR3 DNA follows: TGCGCCAGCAGTGAGTCTTCGGGCGAGCAGTACTTC.

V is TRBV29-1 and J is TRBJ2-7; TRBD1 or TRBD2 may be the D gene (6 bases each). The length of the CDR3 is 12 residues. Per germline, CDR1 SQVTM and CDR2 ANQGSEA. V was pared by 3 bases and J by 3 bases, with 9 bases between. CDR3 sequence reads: CSVDRGLYEQYF. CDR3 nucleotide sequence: TGCAGCGTTGACCGGGGGCTCTACGAGCAGTACTTC.

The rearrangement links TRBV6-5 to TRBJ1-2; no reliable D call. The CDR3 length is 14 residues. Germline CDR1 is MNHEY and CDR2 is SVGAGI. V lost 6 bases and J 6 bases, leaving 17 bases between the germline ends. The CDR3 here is CASSLREGRDGYTF. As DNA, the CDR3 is TGTGCCAGCAGCCTACGCGAGGGCAGAGATGGCTACACCTTC.

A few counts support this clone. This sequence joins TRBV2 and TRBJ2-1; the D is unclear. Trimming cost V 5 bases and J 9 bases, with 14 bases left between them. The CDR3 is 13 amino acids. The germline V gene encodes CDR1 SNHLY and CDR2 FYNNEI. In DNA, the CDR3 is TGTGCCAGCAGTCCTACTCTTATGGCTGAGCAGTTCTTC. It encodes CASSPTLMAEQFF.

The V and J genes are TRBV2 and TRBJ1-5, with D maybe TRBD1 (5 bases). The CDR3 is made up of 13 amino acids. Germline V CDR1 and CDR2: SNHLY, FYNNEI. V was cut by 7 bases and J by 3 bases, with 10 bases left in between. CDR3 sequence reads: CASMGEPNQPQHF. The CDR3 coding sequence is TGTGCCAGCATGGGGGAGCCCAATCAGCCCCAGCATTTT.

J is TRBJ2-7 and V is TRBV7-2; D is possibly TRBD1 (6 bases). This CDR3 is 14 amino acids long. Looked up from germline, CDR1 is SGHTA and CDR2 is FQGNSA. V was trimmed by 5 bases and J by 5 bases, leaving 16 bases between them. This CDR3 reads CASSPTAPGDEQYF. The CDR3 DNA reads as TGTGCCAGCAGCCCCACCGCTCCAGGGGACGAGCAGTACTTC.

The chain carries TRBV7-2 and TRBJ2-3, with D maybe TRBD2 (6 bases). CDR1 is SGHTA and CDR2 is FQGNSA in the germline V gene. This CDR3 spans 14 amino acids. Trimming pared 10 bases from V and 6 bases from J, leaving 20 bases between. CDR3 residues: CATRDRERSDTQYF. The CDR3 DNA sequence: TGTGCCACCCGGGACCGGGAGAGAAGTGATACGCAGTATTTT.

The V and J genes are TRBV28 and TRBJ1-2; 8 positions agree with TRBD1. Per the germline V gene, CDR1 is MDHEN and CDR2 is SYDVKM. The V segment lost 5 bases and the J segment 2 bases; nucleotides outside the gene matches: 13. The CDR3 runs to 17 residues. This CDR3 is CASSLLIRTGQNYGYTF. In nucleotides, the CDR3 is TGTGCCAGCAGTCTTCTAATCAGGACAGGGCAGAACTATGGCTACACCTTC.

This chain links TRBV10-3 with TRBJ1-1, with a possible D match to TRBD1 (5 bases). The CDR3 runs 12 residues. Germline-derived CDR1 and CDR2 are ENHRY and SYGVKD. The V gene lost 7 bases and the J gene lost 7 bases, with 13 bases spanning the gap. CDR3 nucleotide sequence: TGTGCCATCAACGGGGGACGGGGTGAAGCTTTCTTT. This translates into CAINGGRGEAFF.

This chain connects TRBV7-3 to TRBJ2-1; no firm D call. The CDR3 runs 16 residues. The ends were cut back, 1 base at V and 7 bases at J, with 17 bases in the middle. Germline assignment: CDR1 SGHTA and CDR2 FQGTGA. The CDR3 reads CASSLRSGGRRNEQFF. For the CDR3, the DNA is TGTGCCAGCAGCTTAAGGTCCGGCGGCAGGCGAAATGAGCAGTTCTTC.

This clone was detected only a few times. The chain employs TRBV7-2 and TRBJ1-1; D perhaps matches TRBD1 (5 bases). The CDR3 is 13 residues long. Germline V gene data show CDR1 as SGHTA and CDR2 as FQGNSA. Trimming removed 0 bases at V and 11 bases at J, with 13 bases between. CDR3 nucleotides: TGTGCCAGCAGCTTAGCGAGGCAGGGAAGGGCTTTCTTT. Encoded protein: CASSLARQGRAFF. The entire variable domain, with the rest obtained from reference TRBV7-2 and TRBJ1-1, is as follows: GAGVSQSPSNKVTEKGKDVELRCDPISGHTALYWYRQSLGQGLEFLIYFQGNSAPDKSGLPSDRFSAERTGGSVSTLTIQRTQQEDSAVYLCASSLARQGRAFFGQGTRLTVV.

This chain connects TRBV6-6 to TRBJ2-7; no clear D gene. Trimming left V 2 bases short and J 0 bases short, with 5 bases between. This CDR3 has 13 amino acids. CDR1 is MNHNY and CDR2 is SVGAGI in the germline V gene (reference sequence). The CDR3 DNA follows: TGTGCCAGCAGTTACGGATTCTCCTACGAGCAGTACTTC. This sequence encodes CASSYGFSYEQYF.

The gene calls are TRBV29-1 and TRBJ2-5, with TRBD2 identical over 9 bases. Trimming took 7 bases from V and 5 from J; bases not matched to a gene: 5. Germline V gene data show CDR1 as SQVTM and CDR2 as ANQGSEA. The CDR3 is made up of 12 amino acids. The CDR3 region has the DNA TGCAGCGGTCGAGCGGGAGGCGAGACCCAGTACTTC. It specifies CSGRAGGETQYF.

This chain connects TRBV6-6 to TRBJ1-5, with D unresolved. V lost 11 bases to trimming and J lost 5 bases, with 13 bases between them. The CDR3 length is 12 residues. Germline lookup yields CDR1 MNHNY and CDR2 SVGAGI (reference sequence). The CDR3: CASSSGDQPQHF. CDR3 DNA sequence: TGTGCCTCCTCTAGCGGGGATCAGCCCCAGCATTTT.

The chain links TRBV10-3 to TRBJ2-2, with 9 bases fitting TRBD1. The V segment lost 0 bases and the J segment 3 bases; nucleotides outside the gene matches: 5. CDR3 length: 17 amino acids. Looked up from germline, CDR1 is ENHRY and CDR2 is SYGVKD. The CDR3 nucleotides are TGTGCCATCAGTGAGTCGGGAGACAGGGGGGACACCGGGGAGCTGTTTTTT. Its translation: CAISESGDRGDTGELFF.

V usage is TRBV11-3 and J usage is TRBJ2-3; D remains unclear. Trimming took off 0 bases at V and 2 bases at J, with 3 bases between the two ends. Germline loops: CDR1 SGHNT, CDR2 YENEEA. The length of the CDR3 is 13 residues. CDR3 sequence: CASSLEYTDTQYF. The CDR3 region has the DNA TGTGCCAGCAGCTTAGAGTACACAGATACGCAGTATTTT.

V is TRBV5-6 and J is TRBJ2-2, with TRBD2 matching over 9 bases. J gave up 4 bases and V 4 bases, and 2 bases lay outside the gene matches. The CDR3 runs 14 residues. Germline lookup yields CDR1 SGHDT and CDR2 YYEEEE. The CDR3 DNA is TGTGCCAGCAGCCGACTAGCGGCCACCGGGGAGCTGTTTTTT. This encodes CASSRLAATGELFF.

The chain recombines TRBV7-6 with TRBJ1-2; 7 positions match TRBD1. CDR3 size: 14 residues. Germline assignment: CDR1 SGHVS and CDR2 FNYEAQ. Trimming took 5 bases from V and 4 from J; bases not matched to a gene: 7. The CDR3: CASSPQTGIYGYTF. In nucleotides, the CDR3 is TGTGCCAGCAGCCCGCAGACAGGGATCTATGGCTACACCTTC.